Included here is one T cell receptor (beta chain) sequence, with context. Antigen unknown. This entry is derived from a study of T cell responses to AZD1222 COVID-19 vaccine. For the study at large: Some second doses came at about 4 weeks and others at about 12 weeks; these were pooled. Study results and caveats: Nearly half of the spike-specific TCRs reportedly recognize variant regions that carry no mutations. Clonal diversity was possibly underestimated, and white British individuals and females predominated among donors. None of the repertoires were sampled until the peak T cell response had passed.

Measured with immunoSEQ multiplex PCR; TCRdb has only the in-frame clones, and not every one. The sample shows about 130,000 clones, 70% to 90% of them seen only once. The CDR3 extends over 14 amino acids. Germline V CDR1 and CDR2: SGHAT, FQNNGV. The ends lost 6 bases at V and 2 bases at J; junction bases unmatched: 6. The V gene is TRBV11-2, the J gene TRBJ2-7, with TRBD1 matching 8 bases. The receptor's source is an adult in good health. The sequences come from peripheral blood, collected on day 0 of AZD1222 vaccination. The CDR3 region is CASRTTGGTYEQYF. The DNA of the CDR3 is TGTGCCAGCAGGACCACAGGGGGGACCTACGAGCAGTACTTC.